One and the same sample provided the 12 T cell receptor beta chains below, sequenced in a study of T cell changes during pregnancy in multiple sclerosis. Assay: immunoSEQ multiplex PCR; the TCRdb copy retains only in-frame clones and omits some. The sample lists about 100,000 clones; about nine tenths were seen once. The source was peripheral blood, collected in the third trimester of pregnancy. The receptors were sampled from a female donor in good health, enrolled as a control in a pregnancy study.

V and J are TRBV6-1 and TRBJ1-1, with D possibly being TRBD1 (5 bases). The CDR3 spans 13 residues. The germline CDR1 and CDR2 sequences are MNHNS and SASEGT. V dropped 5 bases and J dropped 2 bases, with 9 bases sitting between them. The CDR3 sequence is CASSTTDNTEAFF. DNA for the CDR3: TGTGCCAGCAGTACGACAGATAACACTGAAGCTTTCTTT.

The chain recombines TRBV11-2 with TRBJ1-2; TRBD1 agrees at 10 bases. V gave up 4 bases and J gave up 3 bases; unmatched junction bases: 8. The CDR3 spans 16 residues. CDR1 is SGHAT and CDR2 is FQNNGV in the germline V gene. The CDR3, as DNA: TGTGCCAGCAGCTATACCGGGACAGGGGATCACTATGGCTACACCTTC. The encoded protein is CASSYTGTGDHYGYTF.

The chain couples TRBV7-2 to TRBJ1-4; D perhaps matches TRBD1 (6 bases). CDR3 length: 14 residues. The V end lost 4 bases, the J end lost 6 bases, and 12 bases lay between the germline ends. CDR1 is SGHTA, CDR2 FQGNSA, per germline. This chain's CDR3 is CASSSGQSHEKLFF. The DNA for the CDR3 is TGTGCCAGCAGCTCCGGACAGTCACATGAAAAACTGTTTTTT.

The CDR3 loop is CASSLSSETGGIVHGYTF. CDR3 nucleotide sequence: TGTGCCAGCAGCTTAAGCTCTGAAACAGGGGGAATCGTTCATGGCTACACCTTC. V gene TRBV7-9 combines with J gene TRBJ1-2; TRBD1 aligns across 8 bases. Losses at the gene ends were 2 bases for V and 6 bases for J; bases not matched to a gene: 17. In germline, CDR1 is SEHNR, CDR2 FQNEAQ (reference sequence). The CDR3 runs to 18 residues.

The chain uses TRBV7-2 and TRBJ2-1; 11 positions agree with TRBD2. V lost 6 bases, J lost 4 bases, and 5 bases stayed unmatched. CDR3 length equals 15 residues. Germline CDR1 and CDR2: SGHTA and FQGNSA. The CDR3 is CASRQTSGGYNEQFF. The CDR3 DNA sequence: TGTGCCAGCAGGCAAACTAGCGGGGGTTACAATGAGCAGTTCTTC.

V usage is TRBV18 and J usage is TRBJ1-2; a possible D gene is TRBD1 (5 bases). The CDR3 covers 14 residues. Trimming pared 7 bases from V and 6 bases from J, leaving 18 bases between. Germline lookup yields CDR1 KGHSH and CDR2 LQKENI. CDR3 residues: CASLSDSRTHGYTF. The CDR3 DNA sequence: TGTGCCAGCTTAAGCGACAGCCGAACTCATGGCTACACCTTC. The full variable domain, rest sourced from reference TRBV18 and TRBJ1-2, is NAGVMQNPRHLVRRRGQEARLRCSPMKGHSHVYWYRQLPEEGLKFMVYLQKENIIDESGMPKERFSAEFPKEGPSILRIQQVVRGDSAAYFCASLSDSRTHGYTFGSGTRLTVV.

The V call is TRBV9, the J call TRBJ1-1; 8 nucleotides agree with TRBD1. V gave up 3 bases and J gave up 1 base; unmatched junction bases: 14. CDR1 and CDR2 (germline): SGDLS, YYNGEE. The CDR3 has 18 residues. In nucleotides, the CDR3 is TGTGCCAGCAGCGACAAGGGAGTCTCGGACAGGGCGAACACTGAAGCTTTCTTT. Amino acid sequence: CASSDKGVSDRANTEAFF.

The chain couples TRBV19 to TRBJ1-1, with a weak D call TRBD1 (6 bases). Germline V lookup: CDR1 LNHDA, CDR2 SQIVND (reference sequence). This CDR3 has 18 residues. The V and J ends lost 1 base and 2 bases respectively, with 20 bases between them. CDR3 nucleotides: TGTGCCAGTAGTATAGGACTTCGGACAGCCTTAGGTAACACTGAAGCTTTCTTT. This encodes CASSIGLRTALGNTEAFF.

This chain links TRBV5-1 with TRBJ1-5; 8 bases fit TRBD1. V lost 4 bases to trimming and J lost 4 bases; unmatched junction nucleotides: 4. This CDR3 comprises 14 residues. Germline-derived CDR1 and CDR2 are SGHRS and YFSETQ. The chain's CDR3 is CASSLTGGNQPQHF. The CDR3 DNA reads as TGCGCCAGCAGCCTAACAGGGGGTAATCAGCCCCAGCATTTT. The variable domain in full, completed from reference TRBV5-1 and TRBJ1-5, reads KAGVTQTPRYLIKTRGQQVTLSCSPISGHRSVSWYQQTPGQGLQFLFEYFSETQRNKGNFPGRFSGRQFSNSRSEMNVSTLELGDSALYLCASSLTGGNQPQHFGDGTRLSIL.

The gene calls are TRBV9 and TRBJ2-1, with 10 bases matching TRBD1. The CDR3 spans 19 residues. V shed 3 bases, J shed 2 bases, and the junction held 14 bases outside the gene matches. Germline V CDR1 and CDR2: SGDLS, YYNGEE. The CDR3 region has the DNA TGTGCCAGCAGCGAATCCGGGACAGGGGTCGATAGCCCCTACAATGAGCAGTTCTTC. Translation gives CASSESGTGVDSPYNEQFF.

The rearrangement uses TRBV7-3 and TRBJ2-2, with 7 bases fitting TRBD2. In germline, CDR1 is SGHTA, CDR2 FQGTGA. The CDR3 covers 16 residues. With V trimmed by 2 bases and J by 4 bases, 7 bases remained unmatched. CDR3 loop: CASSLRAGVTTGELFF. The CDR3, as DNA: TGTGCCAGCAGCTTACGCGCGGGGGTTACCACCGGGGAGCTGTTTTTT.

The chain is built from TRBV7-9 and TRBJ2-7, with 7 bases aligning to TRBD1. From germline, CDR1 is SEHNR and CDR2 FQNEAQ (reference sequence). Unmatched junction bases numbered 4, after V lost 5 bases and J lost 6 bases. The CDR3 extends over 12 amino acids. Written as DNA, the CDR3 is TGTGCCAGCAGCCTGACAGGGTTCGAGCAGTACTTC. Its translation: CASSLTGFEQYF. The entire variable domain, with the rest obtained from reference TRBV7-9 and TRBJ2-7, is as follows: DTGVSQNPRHKITKRGQNVTFRCDPISEHNRLYWYRQTLGQGPEFLTYFQNEAQLEKSRLLSDRFSAERPKGSFSTLEIQRTEQGDSAMYLCASSLTGFEQYFGPGTRLTVT.